This T cell receptor beta chain was sequenced for a study of T-cell memory formation after mild COVID-19. The V end lost 7 bases, the J end lost 6 bases, and 12 bases lay between the germline ends. This CDR3 contains 12 residues. CDR1 and CDR2 from the germline V gene are SEHNR and FQNEAQ (reference sequence). There are a few counts of this clonotype. TCRdb re-analysed the 5' RACE reads in MiXCR, keeping a single row per CDR3 protein. Counted here are roughly 450,000 distinct CDR3 sequences, about a sixth occurring once; the ten biggest clones make up roughly 21%. The gene calls are TRBV7-9 and TRBJ1-1, with D unclear. Specimen: PBMCs or a T cell subset sorted from them (not recorded which). This receptor was obtained from a man aged 18 to 29 who had mild COVID-19 (a few samples of this study predate the infection). Cell type and time point are not known. The CDR3 DNA is TGTGCCAGCACCCCAGGCAGGCCTGAAGCTTTCTTT. It specifies CASTPGRPEAFF.